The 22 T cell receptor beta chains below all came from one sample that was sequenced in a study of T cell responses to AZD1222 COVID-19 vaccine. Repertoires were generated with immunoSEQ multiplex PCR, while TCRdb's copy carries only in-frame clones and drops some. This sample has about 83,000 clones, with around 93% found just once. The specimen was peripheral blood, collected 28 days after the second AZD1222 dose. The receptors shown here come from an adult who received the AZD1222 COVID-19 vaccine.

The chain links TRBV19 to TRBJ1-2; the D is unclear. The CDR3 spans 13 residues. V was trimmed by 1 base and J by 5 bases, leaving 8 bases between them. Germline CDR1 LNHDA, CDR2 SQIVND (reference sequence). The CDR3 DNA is TGTGCCAGTAGTATAGGGACCGCGTATGGCTACACCTTC. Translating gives CASSIGTAYGYTF.

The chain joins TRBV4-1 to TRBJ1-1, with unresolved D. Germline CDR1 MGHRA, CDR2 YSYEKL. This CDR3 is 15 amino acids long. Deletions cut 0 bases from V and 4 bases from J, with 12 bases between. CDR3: CASSQDVPVPTEAFF. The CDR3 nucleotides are TGCGCCAGCAGCCAAGACGTCCCAGTCCCCACTGAAGCTTTCTTT.

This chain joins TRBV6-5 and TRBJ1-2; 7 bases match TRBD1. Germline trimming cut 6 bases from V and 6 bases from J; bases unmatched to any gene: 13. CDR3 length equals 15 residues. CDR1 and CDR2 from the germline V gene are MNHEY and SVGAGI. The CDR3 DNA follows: TGTGCCAGCAGCAAAGCGACAGGGTGGGGAAATGGCTACACCTTC. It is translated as CASSKATGWGNGYTF.

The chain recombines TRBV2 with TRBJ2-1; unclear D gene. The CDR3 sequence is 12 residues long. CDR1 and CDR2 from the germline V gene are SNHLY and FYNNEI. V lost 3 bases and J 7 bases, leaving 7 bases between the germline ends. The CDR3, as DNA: TGTGCCAGCAGTGAGGGTGAGAATGAGCAGTTCTTC. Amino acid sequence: CASSEGENEQFF.

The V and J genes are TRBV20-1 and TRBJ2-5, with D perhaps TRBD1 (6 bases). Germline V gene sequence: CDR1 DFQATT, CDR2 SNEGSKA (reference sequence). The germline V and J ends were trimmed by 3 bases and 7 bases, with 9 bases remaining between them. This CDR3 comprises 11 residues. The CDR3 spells CSARGAGTQYF. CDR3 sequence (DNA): TGCAGTGCTAGGGGGGCAGGGACCCAGTACTTC.

CDR3: CASDGSGDTQYF. DNA for the CDR3: TGTGCCAGCGACGGGTCCGGAGATACGCAGTATTTT. The chain has TRBV28 and TRBJ2-3; D gene ambiguous. CDR1 is MDHEN, CDR2 SYDVKM, per germline. The CDR3 sequence is 12 residues long. Trimming shortened V by 8 bases and J by 5 bases, and 11 bases separated the two germline ends.

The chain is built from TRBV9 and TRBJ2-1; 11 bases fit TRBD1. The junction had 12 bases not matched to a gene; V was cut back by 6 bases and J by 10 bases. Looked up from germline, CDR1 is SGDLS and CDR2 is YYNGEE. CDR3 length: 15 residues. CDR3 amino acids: CASTEAGTGGTEQFF. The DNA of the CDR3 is TGTGCCAGCACCGAAGCCGGGACAGGGGGGACCGAGCAGTTCTTC.

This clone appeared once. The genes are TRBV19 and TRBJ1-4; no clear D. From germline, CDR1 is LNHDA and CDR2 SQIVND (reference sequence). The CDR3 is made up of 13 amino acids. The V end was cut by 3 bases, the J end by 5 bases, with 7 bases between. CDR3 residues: CASSIRSNEKLFF. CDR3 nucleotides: TGTGCCAGTAGTATTCGGTCAAATGAAAAACTGTTTTTT.

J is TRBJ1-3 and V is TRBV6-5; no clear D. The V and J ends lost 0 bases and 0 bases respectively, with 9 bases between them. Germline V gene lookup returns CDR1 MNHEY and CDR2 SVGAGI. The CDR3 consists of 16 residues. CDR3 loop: CASSYSAVSSGNTIYF. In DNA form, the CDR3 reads TGTGCCAGCAGTTACTCGGCAGTGAGCTCTGGAAACACCATATATTTT.

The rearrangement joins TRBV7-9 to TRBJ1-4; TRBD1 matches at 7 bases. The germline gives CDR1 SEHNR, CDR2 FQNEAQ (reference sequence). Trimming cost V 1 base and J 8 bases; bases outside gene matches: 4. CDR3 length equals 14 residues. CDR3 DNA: TGTGCCAGCAGCTTAGTCGGACAGGACGAAAAACTGTTTTTT. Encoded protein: CASSLVGQDEKLFF.

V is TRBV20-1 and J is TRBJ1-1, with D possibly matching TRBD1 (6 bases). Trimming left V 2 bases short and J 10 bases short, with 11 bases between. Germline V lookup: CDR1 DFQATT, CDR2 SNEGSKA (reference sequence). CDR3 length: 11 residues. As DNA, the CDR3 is TGCAGTGCTAGAAGGGGGGCTGTAGCTTTCTTT. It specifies CSARRGAVAFF.

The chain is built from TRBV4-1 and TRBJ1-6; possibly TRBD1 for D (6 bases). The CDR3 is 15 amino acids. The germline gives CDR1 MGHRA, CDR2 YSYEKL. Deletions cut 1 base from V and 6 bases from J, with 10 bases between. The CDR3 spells CASSQAGTTNSPLHF. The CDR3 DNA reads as TGCGCCAGCAGCCAAGCGGGGACAACTAATTCACCCCTCCACTTT.

The CDR3 DNA reads as TGTGCCAGCACCCTAAGGGGAGGATTCTCACCCCTCCACTTT. Its protein product is CASTLRGGFSPLHF. The genes are TRBV28 and TRBJ1-6, with a weak D call TRBD1 (5 bases). Trimming stripped 7 bases from V and 10 bases from J, with 17 bases between. Germline V CDR1 and CDR2: MDHEN, SYDVKM. This CDR3 has 14 amino acids.

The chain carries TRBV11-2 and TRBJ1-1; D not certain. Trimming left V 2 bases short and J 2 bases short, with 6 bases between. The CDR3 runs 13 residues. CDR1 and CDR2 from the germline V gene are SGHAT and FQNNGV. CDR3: CASSLSFNTEAFF. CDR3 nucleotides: TGTGCCAGCAGCTTATCGTTTAACACTGAAGCTTTCTTT.

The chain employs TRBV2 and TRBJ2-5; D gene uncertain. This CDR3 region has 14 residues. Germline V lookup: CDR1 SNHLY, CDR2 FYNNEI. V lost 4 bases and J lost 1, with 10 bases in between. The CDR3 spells CASSAQLSQETQYF. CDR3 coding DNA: TGTGCCAGCAGTGCCCAGCTCTCCCAAGAGACCCAGTACTTC.

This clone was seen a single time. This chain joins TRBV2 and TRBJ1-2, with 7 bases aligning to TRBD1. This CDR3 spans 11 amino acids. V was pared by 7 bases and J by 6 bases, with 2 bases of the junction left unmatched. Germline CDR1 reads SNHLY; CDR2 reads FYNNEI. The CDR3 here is CASTDRDGYTF. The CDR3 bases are TGTGCCAGCACCGACAGGGATGGCTACACCTTC.

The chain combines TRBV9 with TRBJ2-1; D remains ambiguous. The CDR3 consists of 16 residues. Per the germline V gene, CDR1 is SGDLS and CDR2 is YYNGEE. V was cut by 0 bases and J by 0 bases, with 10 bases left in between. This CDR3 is CASSVELFSSYNEQFF. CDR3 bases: TGTGCCAGCAGCGTAGAGCTGTTCAGCTCCTACAATGAGCAGTTCTTC.

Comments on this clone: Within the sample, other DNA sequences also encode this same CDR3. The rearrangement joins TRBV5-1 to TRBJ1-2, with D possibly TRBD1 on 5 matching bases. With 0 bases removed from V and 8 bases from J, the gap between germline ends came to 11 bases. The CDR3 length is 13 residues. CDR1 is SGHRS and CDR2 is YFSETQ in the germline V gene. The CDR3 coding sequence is TGCGCCAGCAGCTTGGAGGGGTTGGGCGGCTACACCTTC. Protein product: CASSLEGLGGYTF.

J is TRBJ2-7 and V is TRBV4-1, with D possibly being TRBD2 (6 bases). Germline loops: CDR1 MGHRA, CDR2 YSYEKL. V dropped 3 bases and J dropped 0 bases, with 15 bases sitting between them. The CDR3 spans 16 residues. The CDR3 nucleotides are TGCGCCAGCAGCCATTCTGTTAGCGGCAACTCCTACGAGCAGTACTTC. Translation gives CASSHSVSGNSYEQYF.

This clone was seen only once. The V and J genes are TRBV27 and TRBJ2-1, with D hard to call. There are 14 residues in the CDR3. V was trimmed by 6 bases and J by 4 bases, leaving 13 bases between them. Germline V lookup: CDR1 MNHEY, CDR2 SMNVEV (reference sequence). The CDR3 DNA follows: TGTGCCAGCAGGACCCAAAGCGAATACAATGAGCAGTTCTTC. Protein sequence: CASRTQSEYNEQFF.

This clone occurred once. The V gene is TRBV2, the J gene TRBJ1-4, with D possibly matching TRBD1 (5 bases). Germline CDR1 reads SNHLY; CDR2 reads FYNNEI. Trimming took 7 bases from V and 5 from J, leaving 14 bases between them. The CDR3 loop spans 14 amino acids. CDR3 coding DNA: TGTGCCAGCAACCTCGGGACCGCGAATGAAAAACTGTTTTTT. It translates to CASNLGTANEKLFF.

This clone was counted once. The CDR3 reads CASSMTSGAREQYF. The CDR3, as DNA: TGTGCCAGCAGCATGACTAGCGGGGCCCGGGAGCAGTACTTC. The chain is built from TRBV11-2 and TRBJ2-7; 11 bases align to TRBD2. The CDR3 sequence is 14 residues long. The J segment lost 7 bases and the V segment lost 5 bases, leaving 7 bases of the junction unmatched. CDR1 and CDR2 from the germline V gene are SGHAT and FQNNGV. The full variable domain, completed using reference TRBV11-2 and TRBJ2-7, is EAGVAQSPRYKIIEKRQSVAFWCNPISGHATLYWYQQILGQGPKLLIQFQNNGVVDDSQLPKDRFSAERLKGVDSTLKIQPAKLEDSAVYLCASSMTSGAREQYFGPGTRLTVT.